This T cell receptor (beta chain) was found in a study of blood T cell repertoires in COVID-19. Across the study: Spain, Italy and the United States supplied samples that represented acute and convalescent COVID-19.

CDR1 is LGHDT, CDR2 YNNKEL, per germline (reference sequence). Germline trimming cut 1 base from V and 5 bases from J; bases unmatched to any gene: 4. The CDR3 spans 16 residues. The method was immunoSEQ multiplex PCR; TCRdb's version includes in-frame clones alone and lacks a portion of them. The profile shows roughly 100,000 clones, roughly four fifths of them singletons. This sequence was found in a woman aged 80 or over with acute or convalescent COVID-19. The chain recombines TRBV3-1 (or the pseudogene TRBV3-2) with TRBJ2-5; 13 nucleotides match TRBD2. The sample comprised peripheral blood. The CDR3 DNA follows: TGTGCCAGCAGCCAAGGGGGACTAGCGGGACAGGAGACCCAGTACTTC. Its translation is CASSQGGLAGQETQYF.